The next 9 T cell receptor beta chains were all read from a single sample in a study of cytomegalovirus exposure and HLA in healthy donors. It was with 60 Vbeta and 13 Jbeta primers that the PCR ran. Produced via immunoSEQ multiplex PCR; TCRdb's table is partial and in-frame only. This sample's table reports 170,000 or so clones. Sequencing used PBMCs. These receptors were collected from a man aged 25 to 45 in good health and CMV-seronegative.

This sequence joins TRBV5-4 and TRBJ1-6; the D gene is possibly TRBD1 (5 bases). V was shortened by 4 bases and J by 7 bases, with 15 bases between the two germline ends. Germline lookup yields CDR1 SGHNT and CDR2 YYREEE (reference sequence). This CDR3 is built from 15 residues. CDR3 region: CASSPGGRGNSPLHF. The CDR3 nucleotides are TGTGCCAGCAGCCCTGGCGGGCGGGGGAATTCACCCCTCCACTTT.

CDR3 amino acids: CASSIEGTSSYNEQFF. The CDR3 DNA reads TGTGCCAGTAGTATAGAAGGGACTAGCTCCTACAATGAGCAGTTCTTC. The rearrangement links TRBV19 to TRBJ2-1; 8 bases match TRBD2. Trimming removed 0 bases from V and 0 bases from J; junction bases left unmatched: 1. Looked up from germline, CDR1 is LNHDA and CDR2 is SQIVND (reference sequence). This CDR3 spans 16 amino acids.

V usage is TRBV11-2 and J usage is TRBJ2-2, with 7 bases fitting TRBD2. Germline assignment: CDR1 SGHAT and CDR2 FQNNGV. Losses at the gene ends were 3 bases for V and 6 bases for J; bases not matched to a gene: 7. The CDR3 spans 15 residues. CDR3 DNA sequence: TGTGCCAGCAGCTTGGGAGGGAGTAGATCCGGGGAGCTGTTTTTT. Its translation: CASSLGGSRSGELFF.

The CDR3 protein is CASSLQTWTGGYFVRGNIQYF. The CDR3 coding sequence is TGTGCCAGCAGCCTCCAGACGTGGACAGGGGGCTACTTCGTGAGGGGAAACATTCAGTACTTC. The J gene is TRBJ2-4, the V gene TRBV7-8; 11 bases are a match to TRBD1. Trimming took 5 bases from V and 6 from J; bases not matched to a gene: 24. The CDR3 has 21 amino acids. Per germline, CDR1 SGHVS and CDR2 FQNEAQ.

The CDR3 DNA follows: TGCGCCAGCAGCCAAAGAACAGGGCCCGGCAATCAGCCCCAGCATTTT. Protein product: CASSQRTGPGNQPQHF. V and J are TRBV4-1 and TRBJ1-5; D is perhaps TRBD1 (6 bases). The CDR3 contains 16 residues. V gave up 2 bases and J gave up 2 bases, with 13 bases separating them. The germline V gene encodes CDR1 MGHRA and CDR2 YSYEKL.

The V call is TRBV28, the J call TRBJ1-2; 10 bases align to TRBD1. The germline V gene encodes CDR1 MDHEN and CDR2 SYDVKM. This CDR3 has 15 residues. The V and J ends lost 8 bases and 6 bases, in that order; junction bases with no gene match: 12. The CDR3 here is CASYQTGGGFNGYTF. The CDR3 region has the DNA TGTGCCAGCTACCAGACAGGGGGCGGTTTCAATGGCTACACCTTC.

V is TRBV7-9 and J is TRBJ2-3; TRBD1 aligns across 10 bases. The CDR3 extends over 16 amino acids. V lost 0 bases and J lost 9; bases outside the gene matches: 9. Germline lookup yields CDR1 SEHNR and CDR2 FQNEAQ (reference sequence). The CDR3 here is CASSLASGTGVWTQYF. The CDR3 DNA sequence: TGTGCCAGCAGCTTAGCCTCAGGGACAGGGGTTTGGACGCAGTATTTT.

CDR3 DNA: TGTGCCAGCAGCTTACAAGCGGGAACCTACAATGAGCAGTTCTTC. It encodes CASSLQAGTYNEQFF. The gene calls are TRBV7-3 and TRBJ2-1; 7 bases align to TRBD2. The CDR3 runs to 15 residues. The trim removed 2 bases at V and 2 bases at J, leaving 3 bases unmatched. CDR1 is SGHTA and CDR2 is FQGTGA in the germline V gene.

This chain uses TRBV18 with TRBJ2-3; D is possibly TRBD1 (6 bases). The germline V gene has CDR1 KGHSH and CDR2 LQKENI. V lost 4 bases, J lost 2 bases, and 10 bases lay in between. The CDR3 extends over 14 amino acids. The CDR3: CASSQGQVTDTQYF. DNA of the CDR3: TGTGCCAGCTCACAGGGACAAGTCACAGATACGCAGTATTTT.